The 13 T cell receptor beta chains reported below all come from one sample, sequenced in a study of cytotoxic CD8 clonotypes in ibrutinib-treated CLL. Assay used: immunoSEQ multiplex PCR; TCRdb lists only in-frame clones, some missing. The sample lists more than 200,000 clones; roughly 70% were seen once. Sample: PBMCs, taken after 24 months of ibrutinib treatment. The receptors shown here come from a human donor with chronic lymphocytic leukemia.

The chain uses TRBV10-3 and TRBJ2-7; 10 bases match TRBD1. The CDR3 totals 15 residues. Trimming cost V 4 bases and J 2 bases; bases outside gene matches: 5. Per the germline V gene, CDR1 is ENHRY and CDR2 is SYGVKD. CDR3 region: CAISAGQGGAYEQYF. Here the CDR3 DNA reads TGTGCCATCAGTGCCGGACAGGGGGGGGCCTACGAGCAGTACTTC.

V is TRBV14 and J is TRBJ2-7; D is undetermined. The CDR3 sequence is 13 residues long. V was clipped by 5 bases and J by 3 bases, with 11 bases between them. Germline loops: CDR1 SGHDN, CDR2 FVKESK. CDR3 sequence: CASSVNWDYEQYF. The CDR3, as DNA: TGTGCCAGCAGCGTAAACTGGGACTACGAGCAGTACTTC.

The genes are TRBV7-3 and TRBJ2-3; 15 bases line up with TRBD2. The germline V gene encodes CDR1 SGHTA and CDR2 FQGTGA. This CDR3 is built from 17 residues. The ends lost 4 bases at V and 2 bases at J; junction bases unmatched: 4. CDR3 sequence: CASSSGTSGRYTDTQYF. The CDR3 nucleotides read TGTGCCAGCAGCTCGGGGACTAGCGGGAGGTACACAGATACGCAGTATTTT.

The chain has TRBV7-9 and TRBJ1-4; no definite D call. The V and J ends lost 5 bases and 5 bases respectively, with 15 bases between them. The germline V gene encodes CDR1 SEHNR and CDR2 FQNEAQ (reference sequence). CDR3 size: 15 residues. In DNA form, the CDR3 reads TGTGCCAGCAGCCGACCTGGGGTGCCGAATGAAAAACTGTTTTTT. Encoded protein: CASSRPGVPNEKLFF. Combining the CDR3 with reference TRBV7-9 and TRBJ1-4 gives the whole variable domain DTGVSQNPRHKITKRGQNVTFRCDPISEHNRLYWYRQTLGQGPEFLTYFQNEAQLEKSRLLSDRFSAERPKGSFSTLEIQRTEQGDSAMYLCASSRPGVPNEKLFFGSGTQLSVL.

The V and J genes are TRBV7-8 and TRBJ1-2; D possibly corresponds to TRBD1 (5 bases). The CDR3 covers 16 residues. The V gene lost 0 bases and the J gene lost 7 bases, with 18 bases spanning the gap. From germline, CDR1 is SGHVS and CDR2 FQNEAQ. CDR3 sequence reads: CASSLAVSGLRGGYTF. CDR3 sequence (DNA): TGTGCCAGCAGCTTAGCCGTATCGGGGCTAAGGGGTGGCTACACCTTC.

V and J are TRBV4-2 and TRBJ2-7; D might be TRBD1 or TRBD2, each matching 5 bases. CDR1 and CDR2 from the germline V gene are LGHNA and YNFKEQ. Trimming stripped 0 bases from V and 6 bases from J, with 15 bases between. This CDR3 is 15 amino acids long. CDR3 DNA: TGTGCCAGCAGCCAAGAGGGACCGGGGCTGGGCGAGCAGTACTTC. This sequence encodes CASSQEGPGLGEQYF.

The gene calls are TRBV7-8 and TRBJ2-2; TRBD1 agrees at 7 bases. This CDR3 region has 14 residues. V lost 0 bases, J lost 7 bases, and 2 bases stayed unmatched. Per germline, CDR1 SGHVS and CDR2 FQNEAQ. The CDR3 DNA follows: TGTGCCAGCAGCTTAGCGTACAGGGGCGGGGAGCTGTTTTTT. Its translation is CASSLAYRGGELFF.

The chain recombines TRBV27 with TRBJ1-1; D uncertain. Germline V gene data show CDR1 as MNHEY and CDR2 as SMNVEV (reference sequence). The CDR3 has 12 amino acids. Trimming stripped 8 bases from V and 2 bases from J, with 9 bases between. CDR3 sequence (DNA): TGTGCCAGCCAAGCCCCCAACACTGAAGCTTTCTTT. Its translation: CASQAPNTEAFF.

V gene TRBV11-3 combines with J gene TRBJ2-3; 10 bases fit TRBD2. The V and J ends lost 5 bases and 1 base, in that order; junction bases with no gene match: 6. The CDR3 runs 16 residues. Per the germline V gene, CDR1 is SGHNT and CDR2 is YENEEA. CDR3 nucleotides: TGTGCCAGCAGCAACACCGGGACTAGCGGCACAGATACGCAGTATTTT. Translation gives CASSNTGTSGTDTQYF.

The chain couples TRBV9 to TRBJ2-7; a weak D match, TRBD2 (6 bases). This CDR3 has 13 residues. CDR1 SGDLS and CDR2 YYNGEE come from the germline V gene. V lost 0 bases and J lost 6, with 10 bases in between. CDR3 amino acids: CASSVGGGTEQYF. The CDR3 nucleotides read TGTGCCAGCAGCGTAGGCGGAGGGACCGAGCAGTACTTC.

This clone was seen only once. This sequence joins TRBV6-5 and TRBJ2-5, with 8 bases identical to TRBD1. V was clipped by 5 bases and J by 3 bases; unmatched bases: 2. The germline gives CDR1 MNHEY, CDR2 SVGAGI. The CDR3 spans 13 residues. The CDR3 loop reads CASSKTGEETQYF. The DNA for the CDR3 is TGTGCCAGCAGTAAGACAGGGGAAGAGACCCAGTACTTC.

The CDR3 loop is CASSLETAGALEKLFF. CDR3 coding DNA: TGCGCCAGCAGCTTGGAAACCGCAGGGGCCTTGGAAAAACTGTTTTTT. The chain combines TRBV5-1 with TRBJ1-4, with D possibly being TRBD1 (6 bases). V was clipped by 0 bases and J by 8 bases, with 17 bases between them. The CDR3 length is 16 residues. Germline V gene data show CDR1 as SGHRS and CDR2 as YFSETQ.

The chain is built from TRBV25-1 and TRBJ2-1; D remains ambiguous. The CDR3 consists of 16 residues. Per the germline V gene, CDR1 is MGHDK and CDR2 is SYGVNS. Trimming pared 10 bases from V and 0 bases from J, leaving 19 bases between. The CDR3 loop reads CATAKEHQSSYNEQFF. The CDR3 DNA reads as TGTGCCACCGCCAAAGAACACCAGAGCTCCTACAATGAGCAGTTCTTC.